Each of the 19 T cell receptor beta chains below was sequenced from the same sample in a study of memory CD4+ T cells and cytomegalovirus serostatus. Single viable CD3+CD4+CD8-CD45RO+ cells were sorted as the memory CD4+ T cells. Sequencing was performed with immunoSEQ multiplex PCR; in TCRdb, only in-frame clones are kept and a portion is missing. The sample carries about 75,000 clones, roughly three quarters recorded once. The sequencing sample was made of memory CD4+ T cells from blood. Receptor source: an adult in good health and CMV-seropositive.

CDR3 coding DNA: TGTGCCAGCATCGGTCGGAGAACACAAGAGACCCAGTACTTC. The encoded protein is CASIGRRTQETQYF. V and J are TRBV28 and TRBJ2-5; D gene uncertain. CDR1 MDHEN and CDR2 SYDVKM come from the germline V gene. The CDR3 length is 14 residues. V lost 7 bases to trimming and J lost 2 bases, with 14 bases between them. The full variable domain, completed using reference TRBV28 and TRBJ2-5, is DVKVTQSSRYLVKRTGEKVFLECVQDMDHENMFWYRQDPGLGLRLIYFSYDVKMKEKGDIPEGYSVSREKKERFSLILESASTNQTSMYLCASIGRRTQETQYFGPGTRLLVL.

This clone was seen a handful of times. This sequence joins TRBV7-2 and TRBJ2-5; D unclear. Germline CDR1 SGHTA, CDR2 FQGNSA. The V and J ends lost 3 bases and 2 bases respectively, with 7 bases between them. This CDR3 comprises 13 residues. The CDR3: CASSFLIQETQYF. For the CDR3, the DNA is TGTGCCAGCAGCTTCTTAATACAAGAGACCCAGTACTTC.

The chain has TRBV27 and TRBJ1-2; 9 nucleotides agree with TRBD1. The J segment lost 7 bases and the V segment lost 5 bases, leaving 17 bases of the junction unmatched. The CDR3 covers 17 residues. Germline-derived CDR1 and CDR2 are MNHEY and SMNVEV (reference sequence). DNA of the CDR3: TGTGCCAGCAGTCCCGGGACAGGGACCTCTCTTATCCGTGGCTACACCTTC. Encoded protein: CASSPGTGTSLIRGYTF.

The J gene is TRBJ1-1, the V gene TRBV6-1; 9 positions match TRBD1. The CDR3 length is 12 residues. Germline V gene data show CDR1 as MNHNS and CDR2 as SASEGT. The junction had 3 bases not matched to a gene; V was cut back by 8 bases and J by 5 bases. The CDR3 DNA reads as TGTGCCAGCCTCGGGACAGGGACTGAAGCTTTCTTT. It yields the protein CASLGTGTEAFF.

The chain couples TRBV9 to TRBJ2-3; 7 nucleotides agree with TRBD2. With V trimmed by 0 bases and J by 6 bases, 4 bases remained unmatched. CDR3 length equals 14 residues. Germline CDR1 and CDR2: SGDLS and YYNGEE. CDR3 region: CASSVESGVDTQYF. The CDR3 DNA sequence: TGTGCCAGCAGCGTAGAAAGCGGGGTTGATACGCAGTATTTT.

The chain links TRBV5-8 to TRBJ1-5; D is perhaps TRBD1 (6 bases). V was clipped by 6 bases and J by 0 bases, with 13 bases between them. The CDR3 consists of 15 residues. The germline V gene encodes CDR1 SGHTS and CDR2 YDEGEE. The CDR3 is CASTRGTYSNQPQHF. The CDR3 DNA reads TGTGCCAGCACCAGGGGCACATATAGCAATCAGCCCCAGCATTTT. Drawing the rest from reference TRBV5-8 and TRBJ1-5, the complete variable domain is EAGVTQSPTHLIKTRGQQATLRCSPISGHTSVYWYQQALGLGLQFLLWYDEGEERNRGNFPPRFSGRQFPNYSSELNVNALELEDSALYLCASTRGTYSNQPQHFGDGTRLSIL.

The chain has TRBV7-4 and TRBJ2-1; D possibly corresponds to TRBD2 (5 bases). The CDR3 extends over 17 amino acids. V was pared by 5 bases and J by 9 bases, with 26 bases between. The germline CDR1 and CDR2 sequences are SGHVT and SQSDAQ. The chain's CDR3 is CASSLNPRRRCGSEQFF. CDR3 bases: TGTGCCAGCAGCCTTAACCCCCGAAGGAGGTGTGGGTCTGAGCAGTTCTTC.

This chain connects TRBV7-2 to TRBJ2-4; 7 bases are shared with TRBD2. V trimming: 4 bases; J trimming: 6 bases; junction bases outside the gene matches: 6. CDR1 and CDR2 (germline): SGHTA, FQGNSA. This CDR3 has 14 amino acids. CDR3 residues: CASSSGVAGNIQYF. The CDR3, as DNA: TGTGCCAGCAGCTCCGGGGTAGCGGGAAACATTCAGTACTTC.

The gene calls are TRBV7-2 and TRBJ2-6; the D is unclear. The CDR3 spans 14 residues. V lost 5 bases to trimming and J lost 2 bases, with 7 bases between them. Per germline, CDR1 SGHTA and CDR2 FQGNSA. CDR3 sequence reads: CASSVIAGANVLTF. The CDR3 bases are TGTGCCAGCAGCGTGATTGCTGGGGCCAACGTCCTGACTTTC. Based on the CDR3 plus reference TRBV7-2 and TRBJ2-6, the full variable domain is GAGVSQSPSNKVTEKGKDVELRCDPISGHTALYWYRQSLGQGLEFLIYFQGNSAPDKSGLPSDRFSAERTGGSVSTLTIQRTQQEDSAVYLCASSVIAGANVLTFGAGSRLTVL.

This chain connects TRBV5-1 to TRBJ2-5; the match to TRBD1 covers 9 bases. With 2 bases clipped from V and 5 bases from J, the junction kept 4 bases outside the gene matches. The CDR3 length is 14 residues. CDR1 is SGHRS and CDR2 is YFSETQ in the germline V gene. The CDR3 spells CASSLQGARETQYF. CDR3 in DNA: TGCGCCAGCAGCTTACAGGGGGCCAGGGAGACCCAGTACTTC. Drawing the rest from reference TRBV5-1 and TRBJ2-5, the complete variable domain is KAGVTQTPRYLIKTRGQQVTLSCSPISGHRSVSWYQQTPGQGLQFLFEYFSETQRNKGNFPGRFSGRQFSNSRSEMNVSTLELGDSALYLCASSLQGARETQYFGPGTRLLVL.

The count of this clone is one. The J gene is TRBJ2-5, the V gene TRBV7-9; D is possibly TRBD1 (7 bases). Trimming cost V 1 base and J 4 bases, with 19 bases left between them. The CDR3 sequence is 17 residues long. Germline V gene data show CDR1 as SEHNR and CDR2 as FQNEAQ (reference sequence). The CDR3 is CASSLGGDSSGGETQYF. CDR3 DNA sequence: TGTGCCAGCAGCTTAGGGGGGGACAGTTCGGGTGGAGAGACCCAGTACTTC. Using reference TRBV7-9 and TRBJ2-5 for the parts outside the CDR3, the full variable domain is DTGVSQNPRHKITKRGQNVTFRCDPISEHNRLYWYRQTLGQGPEFLTYFQNEAQLEKSRLLSDRFSAERPKGSFSTLEIQRTEQGDSAMYLCASSLGGDSSGGETQYFGPGTRLLVL.

This sequence joins TRBV2 and TRBJ1-6, with 7 bases that match TRBD1. This CDR3 is built from 14 residues. The trim removed 4 bases at V and 10 bases at J, leaving 7 bases unmatched. Germline V gene data show CDR1 as SNHLY and CDR2 as FYNNEI. The CDR3 nucleotides are TGTGCCAGCAGTGGAGGACAGGTGGAATCACCCCTCCACTTT. It is translated as CASSGGQVESPLHF.

The chain carries TRBV2 and TRBJ1-5; no firm D call. The germline V and J ends were trimmed by 4 bases and 4 bases, with 11 bases remaining between them. The CDR3 has 14 amino acids. CDR1 and CDR2 (germline): SNHLY, FYNNEI. The CDR3 loop is CASSGIPANQPQHF. The CDR3 DNA reads as TGTGCCAGCAGTGGCATCCCGGCTAATCAGCCCCAGCATTTT. The whole variable domain, filled in from reference TRBV2 and TRBJ1-5, reads EPEVTQTPSHQVTQMGQEVILRCVPISNHLYFYWYRQILGQKVEFLVSFYNNEISEKSEIFDDQFSVERPDGSNFTLKIRSTKLEDSAMYFCASSGIPANQPQHFGDGTRLSIL.

The rearrangement uses TRBV5-1 and TRBJ2-1; D is ambiguous. The CDR3 runs 16 residues. Germline CDR1 SGHRS, CDR2 YFSETQ. With 5 bases removed from V and 0 bases from J, the gap between germline ends came to 15 bases. CDR3 in amino acids: CASRARSPSSYNEQFF. CDR3 sequence (DNA): TGCGCCAGCAGAGCGAGAAGCCCCAGCTCCTACAATGAGCAGTTCTTC.

V is TRBV11-2 and J is TRBJ1-5, with 9 bases aligning to TRBD1. Germline CDR1 and CDR2: SGHAT and FQNNGV. The V gene end was trimmed by 5 bases and the J gene end by 2 bases; junction bases not matched to a gene: 4. There are 15 residues in the CDR3. CDR3 amino acids: CASSTGDRGNQPQHF. In DNA, the CDR3 is TGTGCCAGCAGCACAGGGGACAGGGGCAATCAGCCCCAGCATTTT.

The chain has TRBV29-1 and TRBJ1-1; no reliable D call. This CDR3 is built from 13 residues. Trimming took off 0 bases at V and 0 bases at J, with 5 bases between the two ends. The germline gives CDR1 SQVTM, CDR2 ANQGSEA. The CDR3 here is CSVEEVLNTEAFF. The CDR3 nucleotides read TGCAGCGTTGAAGAGGTTCTGAACACTGAAGCTTTCTTT.

The rearrangement links TRBV5-1 to TRBJ1-2; D not certain. This CDR3 has 15 residues. CDR1 SGHRS and CDR2 YFSETQ come from the germline V gene. Trimming left V 0 bases short and J 7 bases short, with 16 bases between. CDR3 region: CASSLDGLYTIGYTF. Written as DNA, the CDR3 is TGCGCCAGCAGCTTGGATGGTTTGTATACCATTGGCTACACCTTC.

J is TRBJ2-7 and V is TRBV27; D gene ambiguous. The V gene lost 5 bases and the J gene lost 8 bases, with 4 bases spanning the gap. The CDR3 totals 9 residues. Germline V gene data show CDR1 as MNHEY and CDR2 as SMNVEV (reference sequence). CDR3 nucleotide sequence: TGTGCCAGCAGTCCGAAGCAGTACTTC. Amino acid sequence: CASSPKQYF.

The chain has TRBV4-2 and TRBJ1-2, with D uncertain. The CDR3 has 11 residues. V lost 0 bases to trimming and J lost 7 bases, with 3 bases between them. The germline V gene has CDR1 LGHNA and CDR2 YNFKEQ. CDR3 coding DNA: TGTGCCAGCAGCCAAGAGGGTGGCTACACCTTC. Residues: CASSQEGGYTF.